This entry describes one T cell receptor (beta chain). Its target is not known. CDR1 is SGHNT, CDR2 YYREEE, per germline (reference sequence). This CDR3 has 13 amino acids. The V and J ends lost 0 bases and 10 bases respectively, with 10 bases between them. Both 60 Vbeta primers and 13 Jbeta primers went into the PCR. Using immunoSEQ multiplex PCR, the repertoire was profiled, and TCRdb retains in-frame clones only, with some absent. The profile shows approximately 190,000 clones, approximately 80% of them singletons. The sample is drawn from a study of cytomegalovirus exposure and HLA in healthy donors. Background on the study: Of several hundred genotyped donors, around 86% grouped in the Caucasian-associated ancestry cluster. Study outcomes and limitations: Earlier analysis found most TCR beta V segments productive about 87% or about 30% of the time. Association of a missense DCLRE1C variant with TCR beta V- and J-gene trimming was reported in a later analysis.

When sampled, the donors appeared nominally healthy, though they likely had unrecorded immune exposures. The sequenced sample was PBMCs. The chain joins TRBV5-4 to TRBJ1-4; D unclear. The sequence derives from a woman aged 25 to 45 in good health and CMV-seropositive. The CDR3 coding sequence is TGTGCCAGCAGCTTGGGCGGGATAGGAAAACTGTTTTTT. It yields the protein CASSLGGIGKLFF. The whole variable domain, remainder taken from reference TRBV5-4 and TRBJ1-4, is ETGVTQSPTHLIKTRGQQVTLRCSSQSGHNTVSWYQQALGQGPQFIFQYYREEENGRGNFPPRFSGLQFPNYSSELNVNALELDDSALYLCASSLGGIGKLFFGSGTQLSVL.